Following are 31 T cell receptor beta chains from one sample sequenced in a study of blood T cell repertoires in COVID-19. TCRdb's table, derived via immunoSEQ multiplex PCR, lists solely in-frame clones and lacks some. The table shows 250,000 or so clones, with around nine tenths occurring only once. The specimen was PBMCs or T cells enriched from blood (not recorded which). Receptor source: a man between 40 and 49 years old who had recovered from COVID-19.

The genes are TRBV6-6 and TRBJ2-7; no definite D call. The CDR3 contains 13 residues. Germline lookup yields CDR1 MNHNY and CDR2 SVGAGI (reference sequence). CDR3 DNA: TGTGCGACTGGCCAGTACCAGACCTACGAGCAGTACTTC. This gives the protein CATGQYQTYEQYF.

The chain couples TRBV19 to TRBJ2-7, with 7 positions matching TRBD2. In germline, CDR1 is LNHDA, CDR2 SQIVND (reference sequence). The length of the CDR3 is 14 residues. V lost 6 bases, J lost 0 bases, and 5 bases stayed unmatched. This CDR3 is CASRSGGSSYEQYF. The CDR3, as DNA: TGTGCCAGTAGATCTGGCGGGAGCTCCTACGAGCAGTACTTC.

V gene TRBV29-1 combines with J gene TRBJ1-5; TRBD1 agrees at 7 bases. Unmatched junction bases numbered 4, after V lost 4 bases and J lost 1 base. Germline V gene data show CDR1 as SQVTM and CDR2 as ANQGSEA. The CDR3 totals 14 residues. The CDR3 here is CSVATGLSNQPQHF. The CDR3, as DNA: TGCAGCGTTGCGACAGGGTTGAGCAATCAGCCCCAGCATTTT.

The chain employs TRBV7-8 and TRBJ1-1; D call uncertain. This CDR3 comprises 15 residues. Germline lookup yields CDR1 SGHVS and CDR2 FQNEAQ. V was cut by 1 base and J by 2 bases, with 11 bases left in between. The CDR3 here is CASSLDPQDNTEAFF. In DNA, the CDR3 is TGTGCCAGCAGCTTAGATCCTCAGGATAACACTGAAGCTTTCTTT.

The J gene is TRBJ1-2, the V gene TRBV6-5, with 10 bases fitting TRBD1. Germline-derived CDR1 and CDR2 are MNHEY and SVGAGI. The length of the CDR3 is 15 residues. The trim removed 5 bases at V and 8 bases at J, leaving 11 bases unmatched. The CDR3 sequence: CASSPSGTGVRGYTF. The CDR3 nucleotides are TGTGCCAGCAGTCCTTCCGGGACAGGGGTTCGAGGCTACACCTTC.

V is TRBV11-2 and J is TRBJ2-1, with a possible D match to TRBD1 (6 bases). Deletions cut 5 bases from V and 5 bases from J, with 16 bases between. The germline CDR1 and CDR2 sequences are SGHAT and FQNNGV. The CDR3 runs to 15 residues. Here the CDR3 reads CASSPRQEINNEQFF. The CDR3 coding sequence is TGTGCCAGCAGCCCTCGACAGGAGATTAACAATGAGCAGTTCTTC.

This chain links TRBV7-2 with TRBJ1-2, with TRBD1 as a possible D gene (5 bases). CDR1 is SGHTA, CDR2 FQGNSA, per germline. The CDR3 is made up of 15 amino acids. V lost 1 base to trimming and J lost 7 bases, with 16 bases between them. CDR3 DNA: TGTGCCAGCAGCTTAGTTGGGGCCGACTTGACTGGCTACACCTTC. Translating it yields CASSLVGADLTGYTF.

About this clone: The sample contains more than one DNA sequence encoding this CDR3. This rearrangement joins TRBV5-1 to TRBJ2-5; 8 positions agree with TRBD1. The CDR3 totals 15 residues. Germline V lookup: CDR1 SGHRS, CDR2 YFSETQ. The junction had 9 bases not matched to a gene; V was cut back by 4 bases and J by 4 bases. CDR3 residues: CASSLGQGGGETQYF. CDR3 nucleotides: TGCGCCAGCAGCCTCGGACAGGGCGGAGGAGAGACCCAGTACTTC.

The V gene is TRBV29-1, the J gene TRBJ1-2, with TRBD1 identical over 9 bases. CDR3 length: 16 amino acids. In germline, CDR1 is SQVTM, CDR2 ANQGSEA. V lost 0 bases and J lost 7; bases outside the gene matches: 12. CDR3 nucleotide sequence: TGCAGCGTTGAAGACCCGGGGCGGCACAGGGGGCTTGGCTACACCTTC. Protein sequence: CSVEDPGRHRGLGYTF.

This chain links TRBV3-1 (or the pseudogene TRBV3-2) with TRBJ1-1; a weak D match, TRBD1 (6 bases). The V end was cut by 0 bases, the J end by 3 bases, with 23 bases between. Germline V CDR1 and CDR2: LGHDT, YNNKEL (reference sequence). There are 19 residues in the CDR3. The CDR3 is CASSQDAIGTLGSDTEAFF. CDR3 nucleotides: TGTGCCAGCAGCCAAGACGCCATCGGGACACTCGGTAGTGACACTGAAGCTTTCTTT.

The chain has TRBV7-9 and TRBJ2-1; tentative D call: TRBD1 (6 bases). This CDR3 is 14 amino acids long. V shed 2 bases and J shed 8 bases, with 13 bases lying between them. Germline-derived CDR1 and CDR2 are SEHNR and FQNEAQ (reference sequence). The CDR3 coding sequence is TGTGCCAGCAGCTTACAGGGGATCTATTATGAGCAGTTCTTC. Translation gives CASSLQGIYYEQFF.

The chain links TRBV2 to TRBJ2-7; D is perhaps TRBD1 (5 bases). The CDR3 has 12 amino acids. Germline V CDR1 and CDR2: SNHLY, FYNNEI. V lost 6 bases to trimming and J lost 10 bases, with 16 bases between them. The CDR3 DNA reads TGTGCCAGCAGCCAGGGTGGCGCCAAACAGTACTTC. Protein product: CASSQGGAKQYF.

The chain recombines TRBV9 with TRBJ2-1, with 11 bases matching TRBD2. CDR1 is SGDLS and CDR2 is YYNGEE in the germline V gene. The CDR3 is made up of 15 amino acids. V lost 4 bases to trimming and J lost 7 bases; unmatched junction nucleotides: 7. This CDR3 is CASSSNSGRANEQFF. The CDR3 coding sequence is TGTGCCAGCAGCTCTAATAGCGGGAGGGCTAATGAGCAGTTCTTC. Complete variable domain (other parts from reference TRBV9 and TRBJ2-1): DSGVTQTPKHLITATGQRVTLRCSPRSGDLSVYWYQQSLDQGLQFLIQYYNGEERAKGNILERFSAQQFPDLHSELNLSSLELGDSALYFCASSSNSGRANEQFFGPGTRLTVL.

V usage is TRBV5-1 and J usage is TRBJ2-5; TRBD2 is a possible D gene (6 bases). Germline CDR1 SGHRS, CDR2 YFSETQ. V was clipped by 4 bases and J by 2 bases, with 12 bases between them. This CDR3 has 14 residues. CDR3 sequence (DNA): TGCGCCAGCAGCACTCACCGGGAGCAAGAGACCCAGTACTTC. Its translation: CASSTHREQETQYF.

The rearrangement joins TRBV27 to TRBJ1-4; 7 positions agree with TRBD1. Germline lookup yields CDR1 MNHEY and CDR2 SMNVEV (reference sequence). The junction had 8 bases not matched to a gene; V was cut back by 4 bases and J by 3 bases. This CDR3 has 16 residues. The DNA for the CDR3 is TGTGCCAGCAGTTCTACGACAGGGTTGGCTAATGAAAAACTGTTTTTT. It yields the protein CASSSTTGLANEKLFF.

V gene TRBV7-3 combines with J gene TRBJ2-2; TRBD1 is a possible D gene (5 bases). V lost 3 bases to trimming and J lost 6 bases, with 11 bases between them. CDR3 length: 14 amino acids. Germline CDR1 reads SGHTA; CDR2 reads FQGTGA. Written as DNA, the CDR3 is TGTGCCAGCAGCTTCAGGGCGCAGCCCGGGGAGCTGTTTTTT. Amino acids: CASSFRAQPGELFF.

V gene TRBV5-6 combines with J gene TRBJ1-6; D gene uncertain. The germline CDR1 and CDR2 sequences are SGHDT and YYEEEE. The V and J ends lost 1 base and 10 bases respectively, with 15 bases between them. The CDR3 totals 15 residues. CDR3 DNA: TGTGCCAGCAGCTTGCAGAGGAATATTAAGTCACCCCTCCACTTT. It translates to CASSLQRNIKSPLHF.

The CDR3 sequence: CASSGRLASTGELFF. The CDR3 coding sequence is TGTGCCAGCAGTGGACGACTAGCGTCCACCGGGGAGCTGTTTTTT. The chain couples TRBV25-1 to TRBJ2-2; the match to TRBD2 covers 8 bases. V lost 4 bases and J lost 4; bases outside the gene matches: 5. The CDR3 has 15 residues. CDR1 MGHDK and CDR2 SYGVNS come from the germline V gene.

This clone was detected once. The chain carries TRBV23-1 and TRBJ2-7; possibly TRBD2 for D (5 bases). TRBV23-1 is filed as an ORF, its function uncertain. V shed 4 bases and J shed 2 bases, with 21 bases lying between them. This CDR3 is 17 amino acids long. CDR3 sequence: CASSRLKLVCCPYEQYF. The CDR3 DNA is TGCGCCAGCAGTCGCCTCAAACTAGTGTGTTGCCCCTACGAGCAGTACTTC.

The V call is TRBV12-5, the J call TRBJ1-1; 7 nucleotides agree with TRBD1. Germline trimming cut 6 bases from V and 5 bases from J; bases unmatched to any gene: 3. The length of the CDR3 is 12 residues. Germline CDR1 LGHNT, CDR2 FRNRAP. In DNA form, the CDR3 reads TGTGCTAGTGGCGAGGGGGCAACTGAAGCTTTCTTT. It encodes CASGEGATEAFF.

This clone was observed a single time. V usage is TRBV10-3 and J usage is TRBJ2-7; maybe TRBD1 (6 bases). There are 14 residues in the CDR3. The V and J ends lost 0 bases and 5 bases respectively, with 11 bases between them. CDR1 is ENHRY, CDR2 SYGVKD, per germline. CDR3: CAISESVRGNEQYF. The CDR3 DNA reads TGTGCCATCAGTGAGTCAGTAAGGGGGAACGAGCAGTACTTC.

This chain joins TRBV5-6 and TRBJ1-3; D not resolved. This CDR3 has 18 residues. V was cut by 3 bases and J by 4 bases, with 23 bases left in between. CDR1 and CDR2 (germline): SGHDT, YYEEEE. CDR3 amino acids: CASSYSFWRAPDGNTIYF. The CDR3 DNA reads TGTGCCAGCAGCTATAGTTTTTGGAGGGCTCCTGACGGAAACACCATATATTTT.

The CDR3 DNA sequence: TGTGCCAGCAGTTACTCGGTGGGAGCCTCCTACGAGCAGTACTTC. It translates to CASSYSVGASYEQYF. This rearrangement joins TRBV6-2 or TRBV6-3 to TRBJ2-7; TRBD2 might be the D (5 bases). Looked up from germline, CDR1 is MNHEY and CDR2 is SVGEGT. The CDR3 loop spans 15 amino acids. V lost 0 bases and J lost 0, with 9 bases in between.

V is TRBV25-1 and J is TRBJ1-2; 9 bases fit TRBD1. Germline V gene sequence: CDR1 MGHDK, CDR2 SYGVNS. The CDR3 runs to 15 residues. Unmatched junction bases numbered 10, after V lost 6 bases and J lost 5 bases. CDR3 bases: TGTGCCAGCAGCCCAACGGGACAGGGAGGATATGGCTACACCTTC. Its translation is CASSPTGQGGYGYTF.

This clone was picked up a small number of times. The gene calls are TRBV7-9 and TRBJ1-4, with 7 bases identical to TRBD1. The trim removed 5 bases at V and 2 bases at J, leaving 2 bases unmatched. The CDR3 totals 14 residues. Looked up from germline, CDR1 is SEHNR and CDR2 is FQNEAQ (reference sequence). The CDR3 reads CASSPQGTNEKLFF. The CDR3, as DNA: TGTGCCAGCAGCCCACAGGGGACTAATGAAAAACTGTTTTTT.

J is TRBJ1-2 and V is TRBV7-8; D unclear. V shed 5 bases and J shed 1 base, with 17 bases lying between them. Per germline, CDR1 SGHVS and CDR2 FQNEAQ. The CDR3 has 16 residues. The CDR3 loop is CASSTLNWADNYGYTF. The DNA of the CDR3 is TGTGCCAGCAGCACCCTCAATTGGGCAGATAACTATGGCTACACCTTC.

The CDR3 bases are TGTGCCAGCAGTCCCCGGGGGAGGGGATTGAACACTGAAGCTTTCTTT. This sequence encodes CASSPRGRGLNTEAFF. The chain links TRBV28 to TRBJ1-1, with a weak D call TRBD1 (5 bases). The V gene lost 5 bases and the J gene lost 0 bases, with 16 bases spanning the gap. The CDR3 is 16 amino acids. CDR1 and CDR2 from the germline V gene are MDHEN and SYDVKM.

The genes are TRBV18 and TRBJ2-5; the match to TRBD1 covers 7 bases. Trimming removed 4 bases from V and 4 bases from J; junction bases left unmatched: 6. The CDR3 loop spans 14 amino acids. Germline loops: CDR1 KGHSH, CDR2 LQKENI. The CDR3 DNA reads as TGTGCCAGCTCACTCACGACAGGGCGAGAGACCCAGTACTTC. It translates to CASSLTTGRETQYF.

The V gene is TRBV9, the J gene TRBJ1-4; 9 bases map to TRBD1. This CDR3 has 15 residues. V lost 3 bases to trimming and J lost 8 bases; unmatched junction nucleotides: 8. Per germline, CDR1 SGDLS and CDR2 YYNGEE. The DNA for the CDR3 is TGTGCCAGCAGCGGAGGGGGACAGGGACTCGAAAAACTGTTTTTT. It specifies CASSGGGQGLEKLFF.

The CDR3 region is CASSHGLAGLSYSYEQYF. In DNA, the CDR3 is TGCGCCAGCAGCCATGGACTAGCGGGTCTTTCATACTCCTACGAGCAGTACTTC. V and J are TRBV4-3 and TRBJ2-7; TRBD2 aligns across 11 bases. CDR1 is LGHNA and CDR2 is YSLEER in the germline V gene. The CDR3 has 18 residues. With V trimmed by 3 bases and J by 0 bases, 10 bases remained unmatched.

This clone was seen a single time. V gene TRBV19 combines with J gene TRBJ2-3, with 7 bases lining up with TRBD1. V lost 7 bases to trimming and J lost 2 bases; unmatched junction nucleotides: 6. CDR3 length equals 14 residues. CDR1 and CDR2 from the germline V gene are LNHDA and SQIVND (reference sequence). The CDR3 sequence: CASNSGQNTDTQYF. The DNA for the CDR3 is TGTGCCAGTAACTCGGGACAGAACACAGATACGCAGTATTTT.